The 22 T cell receptor beta chains below all came from one sample that was sequenced in a study of blood T cell repertoires in COVID-19. This table comes from immunoSEQ multiplex PCR, and its TCRdb copy is limited to in-frame clones, with some not included. The data contain roughly 240,000 clones, roughly 80% of them singletons. The sequencing sample was made of PBMCs or T cells enriched from blood (not recorded which). All receptors derive from a woman between 40 and 55 years old who had been exposed to COVID-19.

The V call is TRBV5-5, the J call TRBJ2-5; 9 bases are a match to TRBD1. V shed 6 bases and J 2 bases; nucleotides not matched to a gene: 8. There are 15 residues in the CDR3. Germline lookup yields CDR1 SGHKS and CDR2 YYEKEE (reference sequence). CDR3 nucleotides: TGTGCCAGCACCGACTACGGACAGGGGCAAGAGACCCAGTACTTC. Translating gives CASTDYGQGQETQYF.

The CDR3 DNA follows: TGTGCCAGCAGGCGTGCGGGGGGCCAGAACACCGGGGAGCTGTTTTTT. Its translation: CASRRAGGQNTGELFF. The chain carries TRBV5-4 and TRBJ2-2; 8 positions agree with TRBD2. Trimming took 5 bases from V and 1 from J; bases not matched to a gene: 7. CDR3 length: 16 residues. Per the germline V gene, CDR1 is SGHNT and CDR2 is YYREEE (reference sequence).

The rearrangement joins TRBV4-1 to TRBJ1-2; D not resolved. Germline lookup yields CDR1 MGHRA and CDR2 YSYEKL. The germline V and J ends were trimmed by 1 base and 0 bases, with 9 bases remaining between them. CDR3 length: 15 residues. This chain's CDR3 is CASSQGAATNYGYTF. Here the CDR3 DNA reads TGCGCCAGCAGCCAAGGGGCCGCTACTAACTATGGCTACACCTTC.

This clone was found once. The chain has TRBV10-1 and TRBJ1-3; D call uncertain. Germline-derived CDR1 and CDR2 are WNHNN and SYGVQD (reference sequence). Between the trimmed V and J ends, which lost 8 bases and 0 bases, there was a span of 14 bases. This CDR3 spans 15 amino acids. The CDR3 sequence is CASPPNESSGNTIYF. The DNA for the CDR3 is TGCGCCAGCCCACCGAACGAGAGCTCTGGAAACACCATATATTTT.

This chain uses TRBV9 with TRBJ2-7, with TRBD2 identical over 8 bases. The V gene's germline CDR1 is SGDLS and CDR2 YYNGEE. CDR3 length: 14 residues. V gave up 2 bases and J gave up 2 bases; unmatched junction bases: 3. CDR3 amino acids: CASSVSGGTYEQYF. The CDR3 coding sequence is TGTGCCAGCAGCGTGAGCGGGGGTACCTACGAGCAGTACTTC.

This clone was observed a single time. The chain couples TRBV5-6 to TRBJ2-7, with D possibly TRBD1 on 6 matching bases. Germline V CDR1 and CDR2: SGHDT, YYEEEE. Trimming left V 0 bases short and J 2 bases short, with 24 bases between. The CDR3 is made up of 19 amino acids. The CDR3 reads CASSLARWLTGQVPYEQYF. Written as DNA, the CDR3 is TGTGCCAGCAGCTTGGCACGTTGGTTGACAGGACAAGTTCCCTACGAGCAGTACTTC.

The V gene is TRBV2, the J gene TRBJ2-2, with TRBD1 as a possible D gene (5 bases). Germline V gives CDR1 SNHLY, CDR2 FYNNEI. Trimming pared 3 bases from V and 0 bases from J, leaving 11 bases between. CDR3 length: 16 amino acids. The CDR3 is CASSDFPGTNTGELFF. Written as DNA, the CDR3 is TGTGCCAGCAGTGATTTTCCAGGGACGAACACCGGGGAGCTGTTTTTT.

This clone was picked up a small number of times. The gene calls are TRBV27 and TRBJ1-1; D may be TRBD1 (6 bases). V was shortened by 6 bases and J by 2 bases, with 10 bases between the two germline ends. From germline, CDR1 is MNHEY and CDR2 SMNVEV (reference sequence). The CDR3 spans 13 residues. This chain's CDR3 is CASSWGQNTEAFF. The CDR3 coding sequence is TGTGCCAGCAGCTGGGGACAAAACACTGAAGCTTTCTTT.

The CDR3 loop reads CASSSGTGSLGTEAFF. CDR3 bases: TGTGCCAGCAGCTCCGGGACAGGGTCTCTAGGGACTGAAGCTTTCTTT. The J gene is TRBJ1-1, the V gene TRBV7-2; 9 bases fit TRBD1. V shed 4 bases, J shed 5 bases, and the junction held 11 bases outside the gene matches. The CDR3 has 16 residues. Germline assignment: CDR1 SGHTA and CDR2 FQGNSA. The full variable domain, completed using reference TRBV7-2 and TRBJ1-1, is GAGVSQSPSNKVTEKGKDVELRCDPISGHTALYWYRQSLGQGLEFLIYFQGNSAPDKSGLPSDRFSAERTGGSVSTLTIQRTQQEDSAVYLCASSSGTGSLGTEAFFGQGTRLTVV.

The rearrangement links TRBV18 to TRBJ1-5; tentative D call: TRBD1 (5 bases). V was clipped by 4 bases and J by 7 bases, with 14 bases between them. The germline V gene has CDR1 KGHSH and CDR2 LQKENI. This CDR3 has 14 residues. In DNA form, the CDR3 reads TGTGCCAGCTCACAGGCAGGGTACGGGCAGCCCCAGCATTTT. This gives the protein CASSQAGYGQPQHF.

The chain joins TRBV28 to TRBJ2-7, with D possibly TRBD1 on 6 matching bases. Germline CDR1 and CDR2: MDHEN and SYDVKM. This CDR3 has 14 amino acids. Deletions cut 3 bases from V and 2 bases from J, with 11 bases between. CDR3 nucleotide sequence: TGTGCCAGCAGTTTCAGGGGCCCCCCCTACGAGCAGTACTTC. Its protein is CASSFRGPPYEQYF. The full variable domain, completed using reference TRBV28 and TRBJ2-7, is DVKVTQSSRYLVKRTGEKVFLECVQDMDHENMFWYRQDPGLGLRLIYFSYDVKMKEKGDIPEGYSVSREKKERFSLILESASTNQTSMYLCASSFRGPPYEQYFGPGTRLTVT.

The chain recombines TRBV28 with TRBJ2-7; 7 nucleotides agree with TRBD1. The CDR3 sequence is 11 residues long. CDR1 MDHEN and CDR2 SYDVKM come from the germline V gene. Unmatched junction bases numbered 3, after V lost 3 bases and J lost 10 bases. In DNA form, the CDR3 reads TGTGCCAGCAGTTTGAGGGGGCTACAGTACTTC. It yields the protein CASSLRGLQYF.

The gene calls are TRBV19 and TRBJ1-3, with D possibly being TRBD1 (6 bases). V was shortened by 7 bases and J by 4 bases, with 17 bases between the two germline ends. From germline, CDR1 is LNHDA and CDR2 SQIVND (reference sequence). This CDR3 comprises 15 residues. CDR3 sequence: CASTPGHLTGNTIYF. CDR3 DNA sequence: TGTGCCAGTACTCCGGGACACCTAACGGGAAACACCATATATTTT.

The table lists this clone with a count of one. This rearrangement joins TRBV18 to TRBJ1-2; a weak D match, TRBD1 (6 bases). This CDR3 is 14 amino acids long. Germline assignment: CDR1 KGHSH and CDR2 LQKENI. V was clipped by 1 base and J by 3 bases, with 9 bases between them. The CDR3: CASSPRGPDYGYTF. As DNA, the CDR3 is TGTGCCAGCTCACCACGGGGGCCTGACTATGGCTACACCTTC.

The chain is built from TRBV6-1 and TRBJ2-7, with TRBD2 identical over 7 bases. The CDR3 is 15 residues long. Germline V gives CDR1 MNHNS, CDR2 SASEGT. V gave up 3 bases and J gave up 9 bases; unmatched junction bases: 14. CDR3 bases: TGTGCCAGCAGTGAGAGGCCTAGTGTGGGGGAGGGGCAGTACTTC. Protein: CASSERPSVGEGQYF.

The CDR3 loop reads CASSLWLAGNYEQYF. Here the CDR3 DNA reads TGTGCCAGCAGCCTTTGGCTAGCGGGAAACTACGAGCAGTACTTC. This chain links TRBV3-1 (or the pseudogene TRBV3-2) with TRBJ2-7; 9 bases match TRBD2. Trimming took 4 bases from V and 3 from J; bases not matched to a gene: 7. Looked up from germline, CDR1 is LGHDT and CDR2 is YNNKEL (reference sequence). CDR3 length: 15 amino acids.

This clone was seen more than once but under ten times. The rearrangement links TRBV11-1 to TRBJ2-5; 8 bases fit TRBD2. Germline CDR1 reads SGHAT; CDR2 reads FQDESV (reference sequence). This CDR3 contains 13 residues. Trimming at V came to 6 bases and at J to 4 bases, leaving 4 bases not matched to a gene. CDR3 nucleotides: TGTGCCAGCAGTTCCGGACTAGCAGAGACCCAGTACTTC. Residues: CASSSGLAETQYF.

This clone has more than one count but fewer than ten. The chain has TRBV5-6 and TRBJ1-6, with TRBD1 matching 9 bases. Germline V gene sequence: CDR1 SGHDT, CDR2 YYEEEE. The CDR3 contains 14 residues. V shed 4 bases, J shed 8 bases, and the junction held 4 bases outside the gene matches. CDR3 sequence reads: CASSQRQGDSPLHF. CDR3 nucleotides: TGTGCCAGCAGCCAAAGACAGGGGGATTCACCCCTCCACTTT. Full variable domain (missing parts from reference TRBV5-6 and TRBJ1-6): DAGVTQSPTHLIKTRGQQVTLRCSPKSGHDTVSWYQQALGQGPQFIFQYYEEEERQRGNFPDRFSGHQFPNYSSELNVNALLLGDSALYLCASSQRQGDSPLHFGNGTRLTVT.

The CDR3, as DNA: TGTGCCAGCAGCCTCGAACGAGGGTTTACTGGAAACACCATATATTTT. Its protein product is CASSLERGFTGNTIYF. V gene TRBV7-2 combines with J gene TRBJ1-3; D unresolved. Per germline, CDR1 SGHTA and CDR2 FQGNSA. Trimming cost V 5 bases and J 2 bases, with 16 bases left between them. CDR3 length: 16 amino acids.

This chain connects TRBV7-2 to TRBJ1-2; a possible D gene is TRBD1 (6 bases). Per germline, CDR1 SGHTA and CDR2 FQGNSA. Deletions cut 1 base from V and 0 bases from J, with 9 bases between. CDR3 length: 15 amino acids. Here the CDR3 DNA reads TGTGCCAGCAGCTTAGGGGACATTGCTAACTATGGCTACACCTTC. The encoded protein is CASSLGDIANYGYTF.

The chain employs TRBV12-5 and TRBJ2-3, with TRBD2 matching over 13 bases. V lost 6 bases to trimming and J lost 5 bases; unmatched junction nucleotides: 5. Germline V gene lookup returns CDR1 LGHNT and CDR2 FRNRAP. The CDR3 runs 15 residues. The DNA of the CDR3 is TGTGCTAGTGGCCGGACTAGCGGGGGAGGAGATACGCAGTATTTT. Translated, it gives CASGRTSGGGDTQYF.

The chain combines TRBV5-6 with TRBJ2-1; a weak D match, TRBD1 (7 bases). The length of the CDR3 is 14 residues. The germline V gene encodes CDR1 SGHDT and CDR2 YYEEEE. V gave up 2 bases and J gave up 6 bases, with 12 bases separating them. The CDR3 loop is CASSFRGAINEQFF. The CDR3 nucleotides read TGTGCCAGCAGCTTCAGGGGGGCGATCAATGAGCAGTTCTTC.